This entry features one T cell receptor (beta chain) sequence. This specimen comes from a study of T-cell reconstitution after alpha-beta-depleted transplantation in children. Unique molecular identifiers were built into the TCRbeta library. Each CDR3 protein gets one entry after TCRdb re-called the PCR reads with MiXCR. Of 500,000 to 600,000 distinct CDR3 sequences detected, about 17% appear once; the ten largest clones hold roughly 3.3%. CDR1 and CDR2 from the germline V gene are LGHDT and YNNKEL (reference sequence). Germline trimming cut 5 bases from V and 5 bases from J; bases unmatched to any gene: 14. The CDR3 has 19 amino acids.

The TCR originated in a human donor who donated a stem cell graft to a child with acute lymphoblastic leukemia. Sequences were derived from PBMCs from the stem cell graft donor, sampled from the stem cell graft. This chain links TRBV3-1 with TRBJ2-1, with 14 bases matching TRBD2. CDR3 sequence reads: CASSGEGLAGVVGHNEQFF. The CDR3 nucleotides are TGTGCCAGCAGCGGTGAGGGACTAGCGGGAGTAGTCGGACACAATGAGCAGTTCTTC.